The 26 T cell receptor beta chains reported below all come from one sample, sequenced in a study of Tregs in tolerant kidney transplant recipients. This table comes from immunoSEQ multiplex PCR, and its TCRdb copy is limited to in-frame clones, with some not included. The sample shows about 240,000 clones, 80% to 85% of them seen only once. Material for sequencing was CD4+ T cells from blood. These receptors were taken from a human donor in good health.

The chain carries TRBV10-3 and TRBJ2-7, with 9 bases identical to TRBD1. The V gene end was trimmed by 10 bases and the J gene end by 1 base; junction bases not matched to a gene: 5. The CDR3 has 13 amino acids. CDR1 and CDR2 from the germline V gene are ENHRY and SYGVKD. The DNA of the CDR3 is TGTGCCACCCACGGGACAGGGTCCTACGAGCAGTACTTC. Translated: CATHGTGSYEQYF.

CDR3 region: CASSYESGGNTGELFF. The CDR3 DNA reads as TGTGCCAGCAGTTACGAATCTGGGGGGAACACCGGGGAGCTGTTTTTT. This chain links TRBV6-5 with TRBJ2-2; D may match TRBD1 or TRBD2 (5 bases each). The CDR3 contains 16 residues. Trimming cost V 2 bases and J 1 base, with 11 bases left between them. The germline V gene encodes CDR1 MNHEY and CDR2 SVGAGI.

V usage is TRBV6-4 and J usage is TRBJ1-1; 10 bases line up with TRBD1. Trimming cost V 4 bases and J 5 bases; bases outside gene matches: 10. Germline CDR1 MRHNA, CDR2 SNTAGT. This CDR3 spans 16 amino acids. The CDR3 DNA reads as TGTGCCAGCAGTGGGTCGCCGGGACAGGGGAAAACTGAAGCTTTCTTT. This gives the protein CASSGSPGQGKTEAFF.

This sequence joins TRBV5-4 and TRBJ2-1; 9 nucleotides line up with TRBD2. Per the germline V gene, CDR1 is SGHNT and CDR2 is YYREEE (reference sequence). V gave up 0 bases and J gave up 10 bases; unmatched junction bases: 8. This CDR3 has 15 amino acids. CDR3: CASSLALTTSGEQFF. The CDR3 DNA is TGTGCCAGCAGCTTGGCACTGACCACTAGCGGGGAGCAGTTCTTC.

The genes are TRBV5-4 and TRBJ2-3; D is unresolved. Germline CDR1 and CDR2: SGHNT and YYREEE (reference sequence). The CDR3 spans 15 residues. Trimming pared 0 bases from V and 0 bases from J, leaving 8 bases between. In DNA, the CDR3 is TGTGCCAGCAGCTTGGACTCCTGGAGCACAGATACGCAGTATTTT. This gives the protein CASSLDSWSTDTQYF.

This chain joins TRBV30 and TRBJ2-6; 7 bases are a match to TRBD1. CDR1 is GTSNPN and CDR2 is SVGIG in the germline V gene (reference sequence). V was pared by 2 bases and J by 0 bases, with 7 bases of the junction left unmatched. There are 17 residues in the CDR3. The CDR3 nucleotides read TGTGCCTGGAGTAGAGACAGGGTGAACTCTGGGGCCAACGTCCTGACTTTC. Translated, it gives CAWSRDRVNSGANVLTF.

Here the CDR3 reads CASSPRGGNYEQYF. Here the CDR3 DNA reads TGTGCCAGCTCACCACGGGGAGGGAACTACGAGCAGTACTTC. V and J are TRBV18 and TRBJ2-7; TRBD2 matches 7 bases. Germline V gene lookup returns CDR1 KGHSH and CDR2 LQKENI. The CDR3 loop spans 14 amino acids. The J segment lost 3 bases and the V segment lost 1 base, leaving 3 bases of the junction unmatched.

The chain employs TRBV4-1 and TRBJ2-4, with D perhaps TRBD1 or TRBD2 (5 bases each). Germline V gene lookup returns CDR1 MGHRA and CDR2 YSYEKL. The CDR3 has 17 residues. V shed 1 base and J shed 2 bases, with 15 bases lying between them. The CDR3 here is CASSQGRASGPKNIQYF. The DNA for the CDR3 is TGCGCCAGCAGCCAAGGCAGGGCTTCGGGACCCAAAAACATTCAGTACTTC.

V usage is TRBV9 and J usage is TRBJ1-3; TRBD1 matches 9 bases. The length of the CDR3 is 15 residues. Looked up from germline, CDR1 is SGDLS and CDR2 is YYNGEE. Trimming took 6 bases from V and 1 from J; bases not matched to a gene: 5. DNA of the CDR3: TGTGCCAGCACCGCACAGGGGGCATCTGGAAACACCATATATTTT. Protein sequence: CASTAQGASGNTIYF.

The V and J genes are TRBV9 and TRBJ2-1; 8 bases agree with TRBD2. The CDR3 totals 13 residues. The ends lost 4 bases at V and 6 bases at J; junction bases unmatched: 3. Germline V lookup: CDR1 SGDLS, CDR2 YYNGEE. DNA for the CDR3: TGTGCCAGCAGCATTGGGACTAGCAATGAGCAGTTCTTC. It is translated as CASSIGTSNEQFF.

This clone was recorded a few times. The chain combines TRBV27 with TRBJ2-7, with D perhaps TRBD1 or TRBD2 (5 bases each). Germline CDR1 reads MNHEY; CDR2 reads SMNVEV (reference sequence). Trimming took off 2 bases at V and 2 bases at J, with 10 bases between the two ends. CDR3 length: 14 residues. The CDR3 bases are TGTGCCAGCAGTTTAAGGGACGAAGCCTACGAGCAGTACTTC. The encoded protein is CASSLRDEAYEQYF.

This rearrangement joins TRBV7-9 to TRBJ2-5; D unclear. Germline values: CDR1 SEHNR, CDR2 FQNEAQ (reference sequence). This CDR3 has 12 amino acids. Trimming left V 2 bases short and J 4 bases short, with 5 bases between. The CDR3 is CASSLPIETQYF. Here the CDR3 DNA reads TGTGCCAGCAGCTTACCTATAGAGACCCAGTACTTC.

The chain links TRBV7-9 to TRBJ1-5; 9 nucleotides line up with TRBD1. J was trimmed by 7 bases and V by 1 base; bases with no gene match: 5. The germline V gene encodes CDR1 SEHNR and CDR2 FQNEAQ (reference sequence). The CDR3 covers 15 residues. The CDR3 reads CASSLGDRVQQPQHF. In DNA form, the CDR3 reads TGTGCCAGCAGCTTAGGGGACAGGGTACAACAGCCCCAGCATTTT.

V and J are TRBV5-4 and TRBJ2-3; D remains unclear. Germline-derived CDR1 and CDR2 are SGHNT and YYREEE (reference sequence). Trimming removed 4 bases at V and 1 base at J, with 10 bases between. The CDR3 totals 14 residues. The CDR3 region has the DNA TGTGCCAGCAGCACTGACTGGGGCACAGATACGCAGTATTTT. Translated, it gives CASSTDWGTDTQYF.

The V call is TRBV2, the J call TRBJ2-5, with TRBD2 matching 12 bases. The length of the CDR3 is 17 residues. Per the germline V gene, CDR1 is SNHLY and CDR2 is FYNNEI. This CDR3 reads CTADTLASGGVVETQYF. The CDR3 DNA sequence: TGTACCGCTGATACCTTGGCTAGCGGGGGGGTGGTGGAGACCCAGTACTTC. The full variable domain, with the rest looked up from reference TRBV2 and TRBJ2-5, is EPEVTQTPSHQVTQMGQEVILRCVPISNHLYFYWYRQILGQKVEFLVSFYNNEISEKSEIFDDQFSVERPDGSNFTLKIRSTKLEDSAMYFCTADTLASGGVVETQYFGPGTRLLVL.

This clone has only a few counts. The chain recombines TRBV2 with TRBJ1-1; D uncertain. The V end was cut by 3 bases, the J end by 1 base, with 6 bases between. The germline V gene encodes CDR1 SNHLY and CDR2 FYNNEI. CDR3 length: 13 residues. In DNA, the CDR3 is TGTGCCAGCAGTGAGATGGGGAACACTGAAGCTTTCTTT. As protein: CASSEMGNTEAFF.

Here the CDR3 DNA reads TGCGCCAGCAGCTTGGTAATTGGGACCGGGGAGCTGTTTTTT. This sequence encodes CASSLVIGTGELFF. V usage is TRBV5-1 and J usage is TRBJ2-2; the D is unclear. Germline values: CDR1 SGHRS, CDR2 YFSETQ. The CDR3 extends over 14 amino acids. Trimming pared 0 bases from V and 5 bases from J, leaving 8 bases between.

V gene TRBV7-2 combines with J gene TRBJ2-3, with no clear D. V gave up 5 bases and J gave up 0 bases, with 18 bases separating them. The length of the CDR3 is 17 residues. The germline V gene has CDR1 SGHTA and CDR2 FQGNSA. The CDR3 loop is CASSRFRVTLSTDTQYF. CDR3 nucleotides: TGTGCCAGCAGCCGATTCCGGGTTACCCTAAGCACAGATACGCAGTATTTT.

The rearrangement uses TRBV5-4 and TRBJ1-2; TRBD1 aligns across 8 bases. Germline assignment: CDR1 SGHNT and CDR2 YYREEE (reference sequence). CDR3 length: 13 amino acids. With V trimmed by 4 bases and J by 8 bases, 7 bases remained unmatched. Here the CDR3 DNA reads TGTGCCAGCAGCGAGGGACAGGTGGGCGGCTACACCTTC. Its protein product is CASSEGQVGGYTF.

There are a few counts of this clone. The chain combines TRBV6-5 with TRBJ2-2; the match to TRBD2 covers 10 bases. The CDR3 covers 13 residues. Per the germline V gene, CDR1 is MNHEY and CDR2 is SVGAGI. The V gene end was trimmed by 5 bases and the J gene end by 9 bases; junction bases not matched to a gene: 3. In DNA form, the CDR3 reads TGTGCCAGCAGTAAGACTAGCGGGTGGGAGCTGTTTTTT. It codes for CASSKTSGWELFF.

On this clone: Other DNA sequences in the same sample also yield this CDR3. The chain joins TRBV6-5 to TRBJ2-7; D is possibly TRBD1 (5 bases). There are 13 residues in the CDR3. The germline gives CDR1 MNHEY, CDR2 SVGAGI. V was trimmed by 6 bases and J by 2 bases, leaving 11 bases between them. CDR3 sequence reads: CASSSGLPYEQYF. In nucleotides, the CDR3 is TGTGCCAGCAGCTCAGGGTTACCCTACGAGCAGTACTTC.

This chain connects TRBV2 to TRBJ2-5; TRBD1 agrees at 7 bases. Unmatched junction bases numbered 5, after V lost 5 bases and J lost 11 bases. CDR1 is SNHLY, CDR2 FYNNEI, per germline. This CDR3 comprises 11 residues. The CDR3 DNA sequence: TGTGCCAGCAGTTCCAGGGGGAATCAGTACTTC. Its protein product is CASSSRGNQYF.

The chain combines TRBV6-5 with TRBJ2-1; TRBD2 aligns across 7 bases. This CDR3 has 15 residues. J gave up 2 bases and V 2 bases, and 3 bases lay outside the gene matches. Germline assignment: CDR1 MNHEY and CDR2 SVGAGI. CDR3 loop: CASSYQGGPYNEQFF. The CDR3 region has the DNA TGTGCCAGCAGTTACCAGGGAGGGCCCTACAATGAGCAGTTCTTC.

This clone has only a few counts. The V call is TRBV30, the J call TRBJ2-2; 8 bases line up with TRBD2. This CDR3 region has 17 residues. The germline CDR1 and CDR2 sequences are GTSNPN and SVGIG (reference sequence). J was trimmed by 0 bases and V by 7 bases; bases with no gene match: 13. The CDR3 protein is CASPRGGRGANTGELFF. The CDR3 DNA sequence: TGTGCCTCCCCCCGGGGGGGGAGGGGAGCGAACACCGGGGAGCTGTTTTTT.

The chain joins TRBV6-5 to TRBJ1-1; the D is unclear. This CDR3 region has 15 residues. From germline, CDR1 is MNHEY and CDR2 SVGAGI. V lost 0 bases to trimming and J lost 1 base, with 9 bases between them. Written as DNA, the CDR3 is TGTGCCAGCAGTTACTCTGGGATAGAGAACACTGAAGCTTTCTTT. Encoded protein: CASSYSGIENTEAFF.

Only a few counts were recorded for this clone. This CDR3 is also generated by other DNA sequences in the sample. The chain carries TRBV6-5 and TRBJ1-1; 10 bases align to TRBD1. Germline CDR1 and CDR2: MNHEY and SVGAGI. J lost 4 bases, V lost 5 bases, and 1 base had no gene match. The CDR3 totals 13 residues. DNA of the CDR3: TGTGCCAGCAGTAGGGACAGGGGCACTGAAGCTTTCTTT. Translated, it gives CASSRDRGTEAFF.